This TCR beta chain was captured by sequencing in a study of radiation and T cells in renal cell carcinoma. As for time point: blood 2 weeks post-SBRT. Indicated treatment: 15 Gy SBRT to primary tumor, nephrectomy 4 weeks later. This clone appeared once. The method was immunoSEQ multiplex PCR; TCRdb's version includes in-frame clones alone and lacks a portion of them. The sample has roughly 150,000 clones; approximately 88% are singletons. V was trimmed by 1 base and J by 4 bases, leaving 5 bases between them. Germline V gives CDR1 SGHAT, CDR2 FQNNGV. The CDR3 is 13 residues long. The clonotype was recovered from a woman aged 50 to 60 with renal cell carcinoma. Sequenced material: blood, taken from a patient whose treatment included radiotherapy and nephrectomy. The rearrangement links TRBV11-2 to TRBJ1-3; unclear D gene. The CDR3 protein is CASSLGRGNTIYF. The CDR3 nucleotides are TGTGCCAGCAGCTTAGGAAGGGGAAACACCATATATTTT.